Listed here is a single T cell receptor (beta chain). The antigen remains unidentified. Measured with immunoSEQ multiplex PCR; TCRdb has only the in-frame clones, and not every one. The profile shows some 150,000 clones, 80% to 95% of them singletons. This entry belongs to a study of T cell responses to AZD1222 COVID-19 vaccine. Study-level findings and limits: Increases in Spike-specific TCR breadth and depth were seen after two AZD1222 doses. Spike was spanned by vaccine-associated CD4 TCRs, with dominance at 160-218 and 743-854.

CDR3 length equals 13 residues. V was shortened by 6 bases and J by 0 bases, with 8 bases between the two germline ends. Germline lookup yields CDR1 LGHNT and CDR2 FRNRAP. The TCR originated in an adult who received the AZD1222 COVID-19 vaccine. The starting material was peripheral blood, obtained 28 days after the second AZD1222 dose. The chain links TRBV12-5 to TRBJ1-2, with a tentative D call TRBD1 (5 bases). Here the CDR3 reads CASGPTANYGYTF. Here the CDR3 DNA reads TGTGCTAGTGGCCCGACAGCTAACTATGGCTACACCTTC.